The present T cell receptor (beta chain) was sequenced within a study of T cells in Graves' hyperthyroidism and ophthalmopathy. This CDR3 is built from 16 residues. From germline, CDR1 is DFQATT and CDR2 SNEGSKA (reference sequence). The V segment lost 3 bases and the J segment 4 bases; nucleotides outside the gene matches: 6. Points from the study as a whole: Model predictions of ophthalmopathy came a median around 6.5 months before onset.

A 10 ml volume of fresh peripheral blood provided the PBMCs. The CDR3 regions of TCR beta were amplified from RNA transcripts. During a first-round RT-PCR of the TCR CDR3, the HTBI primer set was used. Each CDR3 protein gets one entry after TCRdb re-called the multiplex PCR reads with MiXCR. The sample lists 620,000 or so distinct CDR3 sequences; about 14% were seen once. Comment on this clonotype: What it binds is not known.

Sequencing used blood. The genes are TRBV20-1 and TRBJ2-1; 13 nucleotides match TRBD2. The TCR comes from a woman between 45 and 65 years old with Graves' ophthalmopathy. The CDR3 is CSASPLAGGIYNEQFF. DNA of the CDR3: TGCAGTGCTAGCCCACTAGCGGGAGGGATATACAATGAGCAGTTCTTC.